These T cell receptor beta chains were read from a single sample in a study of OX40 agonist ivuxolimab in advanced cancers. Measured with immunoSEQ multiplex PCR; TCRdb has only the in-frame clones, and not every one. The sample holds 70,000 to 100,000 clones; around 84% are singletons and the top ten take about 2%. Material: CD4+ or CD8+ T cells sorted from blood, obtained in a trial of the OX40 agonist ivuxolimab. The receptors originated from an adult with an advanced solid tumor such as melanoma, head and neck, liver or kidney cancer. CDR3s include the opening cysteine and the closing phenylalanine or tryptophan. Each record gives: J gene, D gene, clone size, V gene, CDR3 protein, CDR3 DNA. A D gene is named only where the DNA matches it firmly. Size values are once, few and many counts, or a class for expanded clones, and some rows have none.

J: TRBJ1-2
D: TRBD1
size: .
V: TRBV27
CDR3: CASRYRDREGGYTF
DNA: TGTGCCAGCAGATATCGGGACAGGGAGGGGGGCTACACCTTC

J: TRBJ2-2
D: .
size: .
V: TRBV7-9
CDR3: CASRKNRDSGELFF
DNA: TGTGCCAGCAGAAAAAACAGGGACTCCGGGGAGCTGTTTTTT

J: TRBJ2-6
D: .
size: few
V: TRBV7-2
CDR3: CASSSTGLGANVLTF
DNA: TGTGCCAGCAGCTCCACAGGACTTGGGGCCAACGTCCTGACTTTC

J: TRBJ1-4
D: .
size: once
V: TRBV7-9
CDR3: CASSRRPGEKLFF
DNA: TGTGCCAGCAGCAGACGGCCGGGGGAAAAACTGTTTTTT

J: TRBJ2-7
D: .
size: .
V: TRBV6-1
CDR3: CASSVGQRYEQYF
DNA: TGTGCCAGCAGTGTCGGACAGAGGTACGAGCAGTACTTC

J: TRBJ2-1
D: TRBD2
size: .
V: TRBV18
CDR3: CASSPPRGAGGIYNEQFF
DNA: TGTGCCAGCTCACCACCGCGCGGAGCGGGAGGCATATACAATGAGCAGTTCTTC

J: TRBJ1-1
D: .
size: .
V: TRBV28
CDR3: CASRPPGPLDGAFF
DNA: TGTGCCAGCAGACCACCGGGACCCCTAGACGGGGCTTTCTTT

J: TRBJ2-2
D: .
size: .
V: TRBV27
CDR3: CASSIINPRAGELFF
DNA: TGTGCCAGCAGCATAATAAACCCCAGGGCCGGGGAGCTGTTTTTT

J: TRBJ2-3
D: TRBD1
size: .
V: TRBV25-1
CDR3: CASSGITGVDTQYF
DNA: TGTGCCAGCAGTGGAATAACAGGGGTAGATACGCAGTATTTT

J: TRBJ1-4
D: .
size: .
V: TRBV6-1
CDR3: CASSSKGLNEKLFF
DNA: TGTGCCAGCAGTAGTAAGGGTCTCAATGAAAAACTGTTTTTT

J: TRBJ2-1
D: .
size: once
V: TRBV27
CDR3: CASSFAVSSYNEQFF
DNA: TGTGCCAGCAGTTTCGCCGTTAGTTCCTACAATGAGCAGTTCTTC

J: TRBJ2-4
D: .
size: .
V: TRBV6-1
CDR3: CASSPATYIQYF
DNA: TGTGCCAGCAGTCCAGCCACTTACATTCAGTACTTC

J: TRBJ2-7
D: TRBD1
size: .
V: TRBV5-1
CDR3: CASSVGQGLSYEQYF
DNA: TGCGCCAGCAGTGTCGGACAGGGGTTATCCTACGAGCAGTACTTC

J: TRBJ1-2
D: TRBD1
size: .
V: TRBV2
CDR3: CASGRGQTHGYTF
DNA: TGTGCCAGCGGGAGGGGACAGACCCATGGCTACACCTTC

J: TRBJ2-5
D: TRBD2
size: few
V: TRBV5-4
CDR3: CASSMGLAGGIETQYF
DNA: TGTGCCAGCAGCATGGGACTAGCGGGAGGGATAGAGACCCAGTACTTC

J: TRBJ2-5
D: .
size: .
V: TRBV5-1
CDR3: CASSSLTSSETQYF
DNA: TGCGCCAGCAGCTCACTGACTAGTTCAGAGACCCAGTACTTC

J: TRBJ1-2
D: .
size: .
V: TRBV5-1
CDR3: CASSSQGSGYTF
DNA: TGCGCCAGCAGCTCCCAGGGGTCCGGCTACACCTTC

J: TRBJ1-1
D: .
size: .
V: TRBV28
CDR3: CASSGALNTEAFF
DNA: TGTGCCAGCAGTGGGGCCCTTAACACTGAAGCTTTCTTT

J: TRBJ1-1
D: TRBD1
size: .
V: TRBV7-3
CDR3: CASRQGAEGTEAFF
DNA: TGTGCCAGCCGTCAGGGGGCTGAGGGCACTGAAGCTTTCTTT

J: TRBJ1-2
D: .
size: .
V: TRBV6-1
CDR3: CATSRDTTNYGYTF
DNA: TGTGCCACCAGTCGGGACACGACTAACTATGGCTACACCTTC

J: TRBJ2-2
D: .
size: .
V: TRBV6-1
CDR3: CASSEAFAWAGELFF
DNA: TGTGCCAGCAGTGAAGCTTTTGCCTGGGCCGGGGAGCTGTTTTTT

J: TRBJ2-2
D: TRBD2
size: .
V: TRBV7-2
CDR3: CASSLWGGGNTGELFF
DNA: TGTGCCAGCAGCTTATGGGGCGGGGGAAACACCGGGGAGCTGTTTTTT

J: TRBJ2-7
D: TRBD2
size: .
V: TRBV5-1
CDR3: CASSSGTSGSSYEQYF
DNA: TGCGCCAGCAGTTCCGGGACTAGCGGGAGTTCGTACGAGCAGTACTTC

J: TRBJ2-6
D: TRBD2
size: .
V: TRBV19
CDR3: CASSSLAGGTSGANVLTF
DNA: TGTGCCAGTAGTTCCCTAGCGGGAGGTACGTCTGGGGCCAACGTCCTGACTTTC

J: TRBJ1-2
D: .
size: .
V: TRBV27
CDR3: CASSRKGTNYGYTF
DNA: TGTGCCAGCAGCCGGAAGGGGACTAACTATGGCTACACCTTC

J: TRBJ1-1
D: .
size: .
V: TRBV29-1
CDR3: CSGRKRQGGENTEAFF
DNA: TGCAGCGGACGAAAGCGGCAGGGTGGGGAGAACACTGAAGCTTTCTTT

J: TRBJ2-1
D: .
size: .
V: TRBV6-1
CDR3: CASRNTGTPQFF
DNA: TGTGCCAGCAGGAATACCGGGACCCCCCAGTTCTTC